This TCR beta chain is drawn from a study of T-cell memory formation after mild COVID-19 (dated by TCRdb to the early 2020s). Regarding the research as a whole: TCR sequence clusters from the two donors were found to be largely donor specific. Two young, previously healthy adult volunteers, one female and one male, were included in the cohort. In a couple of donors, T-cell clones that expanded and contracted after mild COVID-19 were followed by sequencing TCRalpha and TCRbeta repertoires longitudinally. General study outcomes and caveats: Only a couple of mild cases were covered in the study, and larger cohorts including severe cases with pre-infection samples were considered necessary. SARS-CoV-2 specificity of the second-wave clones peaking on day 37 was not confirmed. Some responding clones were found in pre-infection memory, which suggests that pre-existing cross-reactive memory T cells took part in the SARS-CoV-2 response. Clones contracting from day 15 to 85 had balanced CD4/CD8 phenotypes, while a second wave expanding from day 15 to 37 was biased towards CD4+. Contracting CD4+ clones were found mainly in CM and EM memory subsets, while CD8+ clones were enriched in EMRA.

With respect to this clonotype: Its antigen specificity is not known. No much larger clone exists at a distance of one base, and base qualities are not known.

Ficoll-Paque density gradient centrifugation was the method used to isolate PBMCs. The data were produced on an Illumina NovaSeq 6000. cDNA libraries for TCRalpha and TCRbeta were prepared by 5'RACE using constant-segment primers, with sample barcodes and unique molecular identifiers added. Trizol reagent was used to extract RNA from every sample. Libraries were amplified in two PCR steps, with a second sample barcode and Illumina TruSeq adapters added in the second step. Sequencing of the libraries was done on an Illumina NovaSeq, producing 2 x 150 bp paired-end reads. The authors' pipeline ran thus. The reads were demultiplexed and collapsed into UMI-guided consensus sequences using migec v1.2.7. Using mixcr v2.1.11, the UMI consensuses were aligned to TRA and TRB V and J templates and assembled into clonotypes. Clonotypes were classified as expanded or contracted when called significant by both edgeR and NoisET, with noise models trained on biological replicates. For edgeR calls, a false discovery rate-adjusted p below 0.01 and a log2 fold-change threshold of 1 were applied. As an exploratory analysis of dynamics, max-normalized trajectories of the 1000 most abundant clonotypes were examined by PCA with hierarchical clustering. Each responding clone was given a CD4 or CD8 phenotype based on the CD4+ and CD8+ repertoires, which had been sequenced separately. TCRdb took the public reads, trimmed them with fastp at Q25, ran MiXCR for clone calling and kept in-frame beta chains. Rows are combined by CDR3 protein, so each entry shows the most common genes and DNA. What appears here as the V and J calls and clone size reflects TCRdb's work, not the paper's. Here the sample has 400,000 to 500,000 distinct CDR3 sequences; about a sixth occur a single time. About 22% of the sample is taken by the ten largest.

V was cut back by 4 bases and J by 1 base, leaving a gap of 8 bases between them. According to the germline V gene, CDR1 reads SGHDT and CDR2 reads YYEEEE. From the cysteine up to the phenylalanine, the CDR3 has a length of 13 residues. Kept here is only the CDR3 DNA, which spans 39 bases and is read in frame from base 1. Sequenced input: PBMCs or a T cell subset sorted from them (not recorded which). The receptor was derived from a man younger than 35 who had mild COVID-19 (a few samples of this study predate the infection). The sample titles of this study are shuffled in the database, so cell type and time point are left out; the donor was told from shared clones. The rearranged chain carries TRBV5-6 and TRBJ1-1; the D gene identity is not certain. The DNA sequence is as follows: TGTGCCAGCAGCGGTCCGGAGAACACTGAAGCTTTCTTT. This is translated as CASSGPENTEAFF. Here the CDR3 is joined to the reference TRBV5-6 and TRBJ1-1 genes, and the full variable domain is: DAGVTQSPTHLIKTRGQQVTLRCSPKSGHDTVSWYQQALGQGPQFIFQYYEEEERQRGNFPDRFSGHQFPNYSSELNVNALLLGDSALYLCASSGPENTEAFFGQGTRLTVV.